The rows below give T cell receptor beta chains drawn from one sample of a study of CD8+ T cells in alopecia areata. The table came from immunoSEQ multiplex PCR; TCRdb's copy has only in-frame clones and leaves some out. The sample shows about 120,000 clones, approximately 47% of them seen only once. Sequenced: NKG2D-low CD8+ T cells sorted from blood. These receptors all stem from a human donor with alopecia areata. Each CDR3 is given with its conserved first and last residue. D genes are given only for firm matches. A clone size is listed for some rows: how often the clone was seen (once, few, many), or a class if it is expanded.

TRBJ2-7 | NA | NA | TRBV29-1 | TGCAGCGTTGAGCAACCCGGGACGGTTCCCTACGAGCAGTACTTC | CSVEQPGTVPYEQYF
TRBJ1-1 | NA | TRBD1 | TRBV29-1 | TGCAGCGTTGAAGACAGGACAGGGAATGCTTTCTTT | CSVEDRTGNAFF
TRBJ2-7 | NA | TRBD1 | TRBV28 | TGTGCCAGCGTTAGACAGGGCTCCTACGAGCAGTACTTC | CASVRQGSYEQYF
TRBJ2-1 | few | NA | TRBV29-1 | TGCAGCGTGGACTTGCTCTCCTACAATGAGCAGTTCTTC | CSVDLLSYNEQFF
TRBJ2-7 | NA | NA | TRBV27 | TGTGCCAGCAGTTTATCCCCTGGGCAGGTCTACGAGCAGTACTTC | CASSLSPGQVYEQYF
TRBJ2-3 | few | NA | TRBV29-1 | TGCAGCGTTGAAGATGGCGCAACAGATACGCAGTATTTT | CSVEDGATDTQYF
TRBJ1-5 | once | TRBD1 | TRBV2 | TGTGCCAGCACCTTTTCCGACAGGGCCCGGGGGGTGAGCAATCAGCCCCAGCATTTT | CASTFSDRARGVSNQPQHF
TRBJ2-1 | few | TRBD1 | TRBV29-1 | TGCAGCGCCGGACAGGGGGTGGACTACAATGAGCAGTTCTTC | CSAGQGVDYNEQFF
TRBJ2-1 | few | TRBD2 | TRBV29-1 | TGCAGCGTTGAACTTAGCGGGAGGGACAATGAGCAGTTCTTC | CSVELSGRDNEQFF
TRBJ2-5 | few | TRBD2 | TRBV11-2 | TGTGCCAGCAGCCAAACTAGCGACCAAGAGACCCAGTACTTC | CASSQTSDQETQYF
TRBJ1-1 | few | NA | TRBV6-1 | TGTGCCAGCAGTGAACTAATTGGCAGGGCAAACACTGAAGCTTTCTTT | CASSELIGRANTEAFF
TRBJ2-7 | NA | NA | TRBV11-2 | TGTGCCAGCATCCCAAATTCCGGGGAGCAGTACTTC | CASIPNSGEQYF
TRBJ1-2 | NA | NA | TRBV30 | TGTGCCTGGGTGGAAGCTCCGGGCAGCGATGGCTACACCTTC | CAWVEAPGSDGYTF
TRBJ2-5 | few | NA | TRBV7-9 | TGTGCCAGCAGCTTGGGGGAGTGGGAGACCCAGTACTTC | CASSLGEWETQYF
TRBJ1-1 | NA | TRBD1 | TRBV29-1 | TGCAGCGTTGAAGGGACAGGGGAGGGGTACACTGAAGCTTTCTTT | CSVEGTGEGYTEAFF
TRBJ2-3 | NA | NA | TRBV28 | TGTGCCAGCAGTTTAGCGGGGCTCACAGATACGCAGTATTTT | CASSLAGLTDTQYF
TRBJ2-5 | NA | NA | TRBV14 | TGTGCCAGCAGCCAAGGTGCTTGGGCTTTTCAAGAGACCCAGTACTTC | CASSQGAWAFQETQYF
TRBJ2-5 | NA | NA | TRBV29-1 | TGCAGCGTTGAAGACCCCGGGACATTGTACCAAGAGACCCAGTACTTC | CSVEDPGTLYQETQYF
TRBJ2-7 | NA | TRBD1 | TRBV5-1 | TGCGCCAGCAGCTTGGTGGGACAGGGTTACGAGCAGTACTTC | CASSLVGQGYEQYF
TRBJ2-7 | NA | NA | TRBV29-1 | TGCAGCGCCCCTTCTCGAAACAAGCAGTACTTC | CSAPSRNKQYF
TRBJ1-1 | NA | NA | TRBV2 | TGTGCCAGCAACGGCGGGGACGTCATGAACACTGAAGCTTTCTTT | CASNGGDVMNTEAFF
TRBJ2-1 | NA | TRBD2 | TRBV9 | TGTGCCAGCAGCTTTTCCCGGCGGGGGGGTAGGAATGAGCAGTTCTTC | CASSFSRRGGRNEQFF
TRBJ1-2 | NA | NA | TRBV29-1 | TGCAGCGTTGAAGGGACAGACTACTATGGCTACACCTTC | CSVEGTDYYGYTF
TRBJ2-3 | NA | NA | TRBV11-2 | TGTGCCAGCAGCTTAGGGGCTAGCTCAGATACGCAGTATTTT | CASSLGASSDTQYF
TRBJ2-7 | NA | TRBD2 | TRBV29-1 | TGCAGCGTTCGGATAGCGGGGGATTACGAGCAGTACTTC | CSVRIAGDYEQYF
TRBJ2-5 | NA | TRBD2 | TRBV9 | TGTGCCAGCAGCGTATACGGGACTACTGAAGAGACCCAGTACTTC | CASSVYGTTEETQYF
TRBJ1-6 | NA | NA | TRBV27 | TGTGCCAGCAGCCCCAGGAATTCACCCCTCCACTTT | CASSPRNSPLHF
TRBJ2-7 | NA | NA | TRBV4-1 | TGCGCCAGCAGCCAAAGGGCTGGGGGGACCTACGAGCAGTACTTC | CASSQRAGGTYEQYF
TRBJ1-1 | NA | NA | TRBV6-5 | TGTGCCAGCAGTTACAGGGGGAACACTGAAGCTTTCTTT | CASSYRGNTEAFF
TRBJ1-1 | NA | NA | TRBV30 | TGTGCCTGTGATGGGTATACGGAGGCTTTCTTT | CACDGYTEAFF
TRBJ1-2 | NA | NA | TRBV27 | TGTGCCAGCGCACCAGGACGTACCTATGGCTACACCTTC | CASAPGRTYGYTF
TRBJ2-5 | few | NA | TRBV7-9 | TGTGCCGGATTCATGGGCGGAGAAGAGACCCAGTACTTC | CAGFMGGEETQYF
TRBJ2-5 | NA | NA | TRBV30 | TGTGCCTACGAGGGGCTTAGGGGGAGTGGAGAGACCCAGTACTTC | CAYEGLRGSGETQYF
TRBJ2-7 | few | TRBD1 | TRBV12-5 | TGTGCTAGTGGTCCTCCGACAGGGAGCTACGAGCAGTACTTC | CASGPPTGSYEQYF
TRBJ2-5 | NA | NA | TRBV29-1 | TGCAGCGTTGATTGGGGGCAGGAGACCCAGTACTTC | CSVDWGQETQYF
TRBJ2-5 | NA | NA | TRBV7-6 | TGTGCCAGCAGCTCCCGCGCCAACCAAGAGACCCAGTACTTC | CASSSRANQETQYF
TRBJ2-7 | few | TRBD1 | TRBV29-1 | TGCAGCGTCGCCGGACAGGACTACGAGCAGTACTTC | CSVAGQDYEQYF